Below are 29 T cell receptor beta chains sequenced from a single sample in a study of T cell responses to AZD1222 COVID-19 vaccine. Here immunoSEQ multiplex PCR was the method, and the copy in TCRdb shows in-frame clones only, minus some. The sample holds some 180,000 clones, 80% to 95% seen once. The source material was peripheral blood, sampled 28 days after the second AZD1222 dose. The receptors shown here come from an adult who received the AZD1222 COVID-19 vaccine.

CDR3 nucleotides: TGTGCCAGCAGCTTGTTTAAGGCCCGCAGCTCCTACAATGAGCAGTTCTTC. It yields the protein CASSLFKARSSYNEQFF. The chain uses TRBV5-8 and TRBJ2-1, with D uncertain. This CDR3 contains 17 residues. Germline assignment: CDR1 SGHTS and CDR2 YDEGEE. Trimming stripped 1 base from V and 0 bases from J, with 14 bases between.

This clone was seen many times. The chain joins TRBV7-8 to TRBJ1-6; D may be TRBD1 (5 bases). Germline V gene lookup returns CDR1 SGHVS and CDR2 FQNEAQ. V lost 1 base to trimming and J lost 8 bases, with 12 bases between them. The CDR3 runs to 15 residues. The CDR3 is CASSLESGSYSPLHF. For the CDR3, the DNA is TGTGCCAGCAGCTTAGAGTCAGGGAGTTATTCACCCCTCCACTTT.

This clone has only one observation. This chain uses TRBV3-1 (or the pseudogene TRBV3-2) with TRBJ1-4, with D uncertain. Germline-derived CDR1 and CDR2 are LGHDT and YNNKEL (reference sequence). The ends were cut back, 4 bases at V and 4 bases at J, with 10 bases in the middle. The length of the CDR3 is 14 residues. The CDR3 region has the DNA TGTGCCAGCAGCCTGTCGGACGGTAATGAAAAACTGTTTTTT. It yields the protein CASSLSDGNEKLFF.

V gene TRBV19 combines with J gene TRBJ1-1, with 9 bases aligning to TRBD1. Per the germline V gene, CDR1 is LNHDA and CDR2 is SQIVND (reference sequence). Trimming removed 6 bases from V and 1 base from J; junction bases left unmatched: 15. The length of the CDR3 is 18 residues. CDR3 residues: CASRPGQGFSPANTEAFF. CDR3 DNA sequence: TGTGCCAGTAGGCCGGGACAGGGTTTTTCCCCGGCGAACACTGAAGCTTTCTTT.

V and J are TRBV5-6 and TRBJ2-2; 9 bases are shared with TRBD1. Germline V gene data show CDR1 as SGHDT and CDR2 as YYEEEE. J was trimmed by 0 bases and V by 5 bases; bases with no gene match: 8. CDR3 length: 17 residues. The CDR3 DNA follows: TGTGCCAGCAGTCCGGGACAGGGTTGGACGAACACCGGGGAGCTGTTTTTT. Amino acid sequence: CASSPGQGWTNTGELFF.

The chain employs TRBV4-3 and TRBJ1-2, with D possibly matching TRBD1 (5 bases). This CDR3 has 13 amino acids. Per the germline V gene, CDR1 is LGHNA and CDR2 is YSLEER. Trimming took 3 bases from V and 7 from J, leaving 12 bases between them. The CDR3 sequence: CASSQIQGRGYTF. The CDR3 bases are TGCGCCAGCAGCCAGATTCAGGGACGTGGCTACACCTTC.

The chain has TRBV6-5 and TRBJ1-2; no firm D call. V was trimmed by 0 bases and J by 6 bases, leaving 8 bases between them. The CDR3 spans 13 residues. The germline gives CDR1 MNHEY, CDR2 SVGAGI. CDR3 nucleotide sequence: TGTGCCAGCAGTTACTCGCTAAGAAATGGCTACACCTTC. This sequence encodes CASSYSLRNGYTF.

This clone showed up just a few times. V is TRBV7-2 and J is TRBJ1-5; no clear D. This CDR3 has 14 amino acids. Trimming cost V 5 bases and J 7 bases, with 15 bases left between them. Germline V gene data show CDR1 as SGHTA and CDR2 as FQGNSA. The CDR3 DNA is TGTGCCAGCAGCACCGGAGGTGGTTTGCAGCCCCAGCATTTT. It encodes CASSTGGGLQPQHF.

V usage is TRBV2 and J usage is TRBJ2-1; D ambiguous. This CDR3 has 13 amino acids. Germline loops: CDR1 SNHLY, CDR2 FYNNEI. Deletions cut 6 bases from V and 9 bases from J, with 15 bases between. CDR3 amino acids: CASSGERAGEQFF. CDR3 DNA sequence: TGTGCCAGCAGCGGAGAAAGGGCTGGTGAGCAGTTCTTC.

The chain employs TRBV6-5 and TRBJ2-2, with a weak D call TRBD2 (5 bases). Germline values: CDR1 MNHEY, CDR2 SVGAGI. The CDR3 is made up of 15 amino acids. V lost 0 bases and J 5 bases, leaving 10 bases between the germline ends. CDR3 sequence: CASSYSRGSTGELFF. The DNA of the CDR3 is TGTGCCAGCAGTTACTCTCGGGGATCGACCGGGGAGCTGTTTTTT.

The chain uses TRBV5-1 and TRBJ1-6, with D unresolved. Looked up from germline, CDR1 is SGHRS and CDR2 is YFSETQ. V gave up 2 bases and J gave up 9 bases, with 18 bases separating them. This CDR3 is built from 16 residues. CDR3 in amino acids: CASSFGNPIKRSPLHF. The CDR3 coding sequence is TGCGCCAGCAGCTTCGGGAACCCAATTAAACGTTCACCCCTCCACTTT.

The gene calls are TRBV7-9 and TRBJ1-1; D not resolved. This CDR3 has 14 amino acids. V lost 1 base and J lost 5, with 11 bases in between. CDR1 is SEHNR and CDR2 is FQNEAQ in the germline V gene (reference sequence). CDR3 nucleotides: TGTGCCAGCAGCTTAGTTGCACAGCAGACTGAAGCTTTCTTT. Translated: CASSLVAQQTEAFF.

The chain employs TRBV21-1 and TRBJ1-4. TRBV21-1 is given as a pseudogene. The CDR3 length is 16 residues. The CDR3 nucleotides read TGTGCCAGCAGCAAAGGGCACAGGGACCGGGAGGAAAAACTGTTTTTT. Protein product: CASSKGHRDREEKLFF.

V usage is TRBV6-5 and J usage is TRBJ2-3, with D unresolved. This CDR3 contains 14 residues. Trimming took off 3 bases at V and 0 bases at J, with 7 bases between the two ends. Germline CDR1 is MNHEY and CDR2 is SVGAGI. The CDR3 loop reads CASSYAASTDTQYF. The CDR3 bases are TGTGCCAGCAGTTATGCAGCGAGCACAGATACGCAGTATTTT.

This clone was seen only once. The rearrangement uses TRBV5-1 and TRBJ1-1, with no clear D. Germline CDR1 is SGHRS and CDR2 is YFSETQ. The ends were cut back, 0 bases at V and 1 base at J, with 7 bases in the middle. This CDR3 is 14 amino acids long. CDR3 bases: TGCGCCAGCAGCTTGGCCCCAGGGAACACTGAAGCTTTCTTT. Its protein is CASSLAPGNTEAFF.

The chain has TRBV27 and TRBJ2-1; 11 nucleotides match TRBD1. Germline V gene data show CDR1 as MNHEY and CDR2 as SMNVEV (reference sequence). The V gene end was trimmed by 5 bases and the J gene end by 5 bases; junction bases not matched to a gene: 14. The CDR3 loop spans 18 amino acids. CDR3 coding DNA: TGTGCCAGCAGTCCGCTCGTCGGGGACAGGGGGAGAGACAATGAGCAGTTCTTC. Translating gives CASSPLVGDRGRDNEQFF.

This clone was counted a single time. This rearrangement joins TRBV11-3 to TRBJ2-1, with unresolved D. This CDR3 spans 16 amino acids. V gave up 4 bases and J gave up 1 base, with 14 bases separating them. Per the germline V gene, CDR1 is SGHNT and CDR2 is YENEEA. CDR3 sequence: CASSSSQLPSYNEQFF. The CDR3 DNA is TGTGCCAGCAGCTCATCACAGCTACCGTCCTACAATGAGCAGTTCTTC.

The J gene is TRBJ1-1, the V gene TRBV7-8, with 7 bases lining up with TRBD1. V lost 5 bases, J lost 1 base, and 7 bases stayed unmatched. The CDR3 has 15 residues. The germline CDR1 and CDR2 sequences are SGHVS and FQNEAQ. The DNA for the CDR3 is TGTGCCAGCAGCCGAGACAGGGATTCGAACACTGAAGCTTTCTTT. It translates to CASSRDRDSNTEAFF.

The chain links TRBV7-3 to TRBJ2-3; perhaps TRBD2 as D (7 bases). The ends were cut back, 5 bases at V and 0 bases at J, with 15 bases in the middle. The CDR3 runs to 16 residues. Germline CDR1 and CDR2: SGHTA and FQGTGA. The CDR3 DNA is TGTGCCAGCAGCCCCCAAAAGGGGGGGAGCACAGATACGCAGTATTTT. Translation gives CASSPQKGGSTDTQYF.

This rearrangement joins TRBV7-9 to TRBJ2-2; D is possibly TRBD2 (6 bases). The CDR3 has 16 amino acids. Germline values: CDR1 SEHNR, CDR2 FQNEAQ (reference sequence). Trimming took off 1 base at V and 0 bases at J, with 9 bases between the two ends. The CDR3 protein is CASSLVLASNTGELFF. CDR3 DNA sequence: TGTGCCAGCAGCTTAGTCCTAGCGTCGAACACCGGGGAGCTGTTTTTT.

Of note for this clone: A read error may produce the germline difference seen at one junction end. The chain combines TRBV6-1 with TRBJ1-5, with 9 bases aligning to TRBD1. CDR3 size: 15 residues. Germline CDR1 is MNHNS and CDR2 is SASEGT. CDR3 sequence reads: CASSQAGTGNQPQHF. The CDR3 nucleotides are TGTGCCAGCAGTCAAGCCGGGACAGGGAATCAGCCCCAGCATTTT.

Many counts were recorded for this clone. V usage is TRBV27 and J usage is TRBJ2-2, with TRBD1 identical over 9 bases. J was trimmed by 4 bases and V by 6 bases; bases with no gene match: 6. The CDR3 length is 15 residues. Germline values: CDR1 MNHEY, CDR2 SMNVEV (reference sequence). Here the CDR3 reads CASRQGQGRTGELFF. For the CDR3, the DNA is TGTGCCAGCAGGCAGGGACAGGGCCGCACCGGGGAGCTGTTTTTT.

A word on this clone: A read error may account for a junction end that differs from germline. The gene calls are TRBV29-1 and TRBJ2-2, with 7 bases aligning to TRBD1. CDR3 length equals 15 residues. Germline lookup yields CDR1 SQVTM and CDR2 ANQGSEA. As DNA, the CDR3 is TGCAGCGTTAGGGGTGAGGGGGCGAAGACCGGGGAGCTGTTTTTT. This translates into CSVRGEGAKTGELFF.

V gene TRBV21-1 combines with J gene TRBJ2-3; TRBD2, the table's D call, was not compared with the DNA. TRBV21-1 constitutes a pseudogene. CDR3 length: 23 amino acids. This chain's CDR3 is CASRWERTSEPCSLDSSTDTQYF. The CDR3 DNA sequence: TGTGCCAGCAGATGGGAAAGGACTAGCGAGCCCTGCTCGCTTGATTCTAGCACAGATACGCAGTATTTT.

This sequence joins TRBV4-1 and TRBJ2-1, with D possibly TRBD2 on 6 matching bases. Germline CDR1 reads MGHRA; CDR2 reads YSYEKL. Deletions cut 6 bases from V and 1 base from J, with 10 bases between. The CDR3 is 14 amino acids. The CDR3 DNA reads TGCGCCAGCAGTCAGACTAGATCCTACAATGAGCAGTTCTTC. Translation: CASSQTRSYNEQFF.

The chain has TRBV7-9 and TRBJ1-3; perhaps TRBD1 as D (5 bases). The CDR3 is 14 residues long. Between the trimmed V and J ends, which lost 9 bases and 0 bases, there was a span of 12 bases. Germline-derived CDR1 and CDR2 are SEHNR and FQNEAQ (reference sequence). The CDR3 protein is CARSGLYSGNTIYF. The CDR3 bases are TGTGCCAGATCGGGACTTTACTCTGGAAACACCATATATTTT. Combining the CDR3 with reference TRBV7-9 and TRBJ1-3 gives the whole variable domain DTGVSQNPRHKITKRGQNVTFRCDPISEHNRLYWYRQTLGQGPEFLTYFQNEAQLEKSRLLSDRFSAERPKGSFSTLEIQRTEQGDSAMYLCARSGLYSGNTIYFGEGSWLTVV.

The chain joins TRBV5-4 to TRBJ1-1; tentative D call: TRBD1 (5 bases). The CDR3 runs to 13 residues. The germline V and J ends were trimmed by 3 bases and 11 bases, with 17 bases remaining between them. Germline values: CDR1 SGHNT, CDR2 YYREEE (reference sequence). CDR3 sequence (DNA): TGTGCCAGCAGCTCGAGCGGGGACCTGGAGGCTTTCTTT. Encoded protein: CASSSSGDLEAFF. Combining the CDR3 with reference TRBV5-4 and TRBJ1-1 gives the whole variable domain ETGVTQSPTHLIKTRGQQVTLRCSSQSGHNTVSWYQQALGQGPQFIFQYYREEENGRGNFPPRFSGLQFPNYSSELNVNALELDDSALYLCASSSSGDLEAFFGQGTRLTVV.

The chain recombines TRBV11-3 with TRBJ2-7, with D possibly TRBD2 on 6 matching bases. The CDR3 loop spans 15 amino acids. Germline CDR1 and CDR2: SGHNT and YENEEA. Trimming took off 1 base at V and 0 bases at J, with 10 bases between the two ends. DNA for the CDR3: TGTGCCAGCAGCTTAGTATCCGGGAGCTCCTACGAGCAGTACTTC. Protein sequence: CASSLVSGSSYEQYF.

This rearrangement joins TRBV2 to TRBJ2-3, with TRBD1 matching over 7 bases. The CDR3 consists of 14 residues. Trimming cost V 7 bases and J 4 bases; bases outside gene matches: 8. Germline CDR1 and CDR2: SNHLY and FYNNEI. The CDR3 spells CASTVTGVADTQYF. In DNA form, the CDR3 reads TGTGCCAGCACGGTCACAGGGGTGGCAGATACGCAGTATTTT.